The 9 T cell receptor beta chains below all came from one sample that was sequenced in a study of T cells in Graves' hyperthyroidism and ophthalmopathy. Template material for amplifying TCR beta CDR3 regions consisted of RNA transcripts. RT-PCR in the first round (using the HTBI primer set) targeted the TCR CDR3. TCRdb reanalysed the multiplex PCR reads using MiXCR and keeps one entry per CDR3 protein. The profile shows 660,000 or so distinct CDR3 sequences, 20% to 25% of them singletons. The specimen was blood. Every receptor here comes from a man aged 25 to 45 with Graves' ophthalmopathy.

The table lists this clonotype with a few counts. One end of the junction varies from germline; a read error may be responsible. The V gene is TRBV7-2, the J gene TRBJ2-7; 16 nucleotides match TRBD2. Germline V gene lookup returns CDR1 SGHTA and CDR2 FQGNSA. The CDR3 is made up of 16 amino acids. The CDR3 spells CASSWGLAGGEYGQYF. The DNA of the CDR3 is TGTGCCAGCAGCTGGGGACTAGCGGGAGGGGAATACGGGCAGTACTTC.

This chain links TRBV28 with TRBJ2-7; TRBD1 might be the D (6 bases). V dropped 4 bases and J dropped 0 bases, with 13 bases sitting between them. CDR3 length equals 15 residues. Germline V CDR1 and CDR2: MDHEN, SYDVKM. DNA of the CDR3: TGTGCCAGCAGTTACCAAGGACAGTTCTCCTACGAGCAGTACTTC. Translation gives CASSYQGQFSYEQYF. Filled out from reference TRBV28 and TRBJ2-7, the complete variable domain reads DVKVTQSSRYLVKRTGEKVFLECVQDMDHENMFWYRQDPGLGLRLIYFSYDVKMKEKGDIPEGYSVSREKKERFSLILESASTNQTSMYLCASSYQGQFSYEQYFGPGTRLTVT.

This clonotype was detected many times. The J gene is TRBJ2-7, the V gene TRBV18; 7 bases map to TRBD1. The CDR3 is 14 residues long. CDR1 KGHSH and CDR2 LQKENI come from the germline V gene. Trimming removed 8 bases from V and 2 bases from J; junction bases left unmatched: 9. In DNA, the CDR3 is TGTGCCAGCAGCCCCAGACAGGGCGCCTACGAGCAGTACTTC. Amino acid sequence: CASSPRQGAYEQYF.

The gene calls are TRBV28 and TRBJ2-2, with D perhaps TRBD2 (5 bases). The CDR3 spans 14 residues. The V end was cut by 1 base, the J end by 7 bases, with 10 bases between. Per the germline V gene, CDR1 is MDHEN and CDR2 is SYDVKM. CDR3 in DNA: TGTGCCAGCAGTTTATACCCAGGAGGCGGGGAGCTGTTTTTT. Protein product: CASSLYPGGGELFF.

This clonotype was picked up a small number of times. The V call is TRBV10-3, the J call TRBJ1-6; D remains ambiguous. This CDR3 has 13 amino acids. Germline V CDR1 and CDR2: ENHRY, SYGVKD. V was cut by 6 bases and J by 5 bases, with 8 bases left in between. In DNA, the CDR3 is TGTGCCATCAGAGGGAAGGATAATTCACCCCTCCACTTT. Its protein product is CAIRGKDNSPLHF.

This clonotype was seen a handful of times. This CDR3 reads CASSLRVQGAGNTIYF. CDR3 coding DNA: TGTGCCAGCAGCCTCCGGGTACAGGGGGCTGGAAACACCATATATTTT. The V call is TRBV7-8, the J call TRBJ1-3, with 8 bases that match TRBD1. The CDR3 extends over 16 amino acids. The V gene end was trimmed by 5 bases and the J gene end by 2 bases; junction bases not matched to a gene: 8. The germline gives CDR1 SGHVS, CDR2 FQNEAQ.

This clonotype was seen more than once but under ten times. CDR3 DNA: TGCAGCGTTTGTTCTAGCGGGGACTTTGGCAATGAGCAGTTCTTC. It is translated as CSVCSSGDFGNEQFF. This chain joins TRBV29-1 and TRBJ2-1, with TRBD2 matching over 9 bases. The CDR3 has 15 residues. Germline V gene lookup returns CDR1 SQVTM and CDR2 ANQGSEA. V shed 5 bases, J shed 6 bases, and the junction held 11 bases outside the gene matches.

In its sample, this clonotype was seen a few times. The rearrangement uses TRBV12-3 or TRBV12-4 and TRBJ1-2; 8 bases fit TRBD1. The J segment lost 2 bases and the V segment lost 6 bases, leaving 8 bases of the junction unmatched. The CDR3 totals 15 residues. CDR3 protein: CASSRRTGKNYGYTF. CDR3 DNA: TGTGCCAGCAGCAGAAGGACAGGGAAGAACTATGGCTACACCTTC.

This clonotype was observed a handful of times. This chain uses TRBV6-5 with TRBJ2-1; D remains ambiguous. From germline, CDR1 is MNHEY and CDR2 SVGAGI. The germline V and J ends were trimmed by 0 bases and 10 bases, with 4 bases remaining between them. The CDR3 spans 11 residues. The CDR3 DNA sequence: TGTGCCAGCAGTTACTCTGACGAGCAGTTCTTC. It codes for CASSYSDEQFF.